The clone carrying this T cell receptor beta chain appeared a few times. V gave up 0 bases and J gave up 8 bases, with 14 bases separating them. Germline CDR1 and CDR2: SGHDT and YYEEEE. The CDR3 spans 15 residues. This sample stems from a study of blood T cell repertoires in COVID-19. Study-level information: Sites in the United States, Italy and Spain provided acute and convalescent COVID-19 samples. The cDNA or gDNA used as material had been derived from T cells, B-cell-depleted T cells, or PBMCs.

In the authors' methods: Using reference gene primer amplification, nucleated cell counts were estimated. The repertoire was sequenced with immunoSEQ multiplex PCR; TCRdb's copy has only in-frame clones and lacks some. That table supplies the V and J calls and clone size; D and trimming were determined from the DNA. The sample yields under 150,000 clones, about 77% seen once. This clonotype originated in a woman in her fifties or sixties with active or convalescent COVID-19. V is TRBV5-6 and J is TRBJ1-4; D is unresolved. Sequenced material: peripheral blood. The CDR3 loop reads CASSLAAPSFEKLFF. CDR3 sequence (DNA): TGTGCCAGCAGCTTGGCCGCGCCAAGCTTCGAAAAACTGTTTTTT.